Given below is one T cell receptor (beta chain) in context. Clones were read by immunoSEQ multiplex PCR, and TCRdb kept only the in-frame ones, dropping some. The sample lists 85,000 to 110,000 clones, 84% seen once, with around 11% in the top ten. This record comes from a study of blood T cell repertoires in COVID-19. The CDR3 is 12 amino acids. Trimming took 6 bases from V and 15 from J, leaving 18 bases between them. This chain uses TRBV12-3 or TRBV12-4 with TRBJ1-5; D not resolved. The TCR was taken from a human donor in a cohort sampled during active COVID-19. Source material: peripheral blood. This chain's CDR3 is CASSQAIGRRHF. The DNA for the CDR3 is TGTGCCAGCAGCCAGGCAATAGGGAGGCGGCATTTT.